The rows below give T cell receptor beta chains drawn from one sample of a study of T-cell memory formation after mild COVID-19. TCRdb re-called the 5' RACE reads with MiXCR, one entry per CDR3 protein. The sample consists of about 150,000 distinct CDR3 sequences, 30% to 35% of them appearing once. Sequencing was carried out using PBMCs or a T cell subset sorted from them (not recorded which). The origin of the receptors is an adult woman who had mild COVID-19 (a few samples of this study predate the infection). Cell type and time point are not known. Both conserved end residues are part of each CDR3. Each record gives: CDR3 length, D gene, V gene, J gene, clone size, CDR3 DNA, CDR3 protein. D genes are given only for firm matches. Not all rows give a size; the values are once, few, many and, for expanded clones, a class.

15	TRBD1	TRBV5-1	TRBJ2-7	.	TGCGCCAGCAGCTTCGGGACAGGGTGGACCTACGAGCAGTACTTC	CASSFGTGWTYEQYF
15	.	TRBV20-1	TRBJ2-2	.	TGCAGTGCTAGAGAGTTCCCAAGCGACACCGGGGAGCTGTTTTTT	CSAREFPSDTGELFF
15	.	TRBV15	TRBJ1-5	.	TGTGCCACCAGCAGAGAGGGCAGGGAAAATCAGCCCCAGCATTTT	CATSREGRENQPQHF
13	.	TRBV5-4	TRBJ2-1	few	TGTGCCAGCAGCAAGGGACTTCCCAATGAGCAGTTCTTC	CASSKGLPNEQFF
16	.	TRBV5-1	TRBJ2-6	few	TGCGCCAGCAGCTTGGAGGAAAGCTCTGGGGCCAACGTCCTGACTTTC	CASSLEESSGANVLTF
15	.	TRBV21-1	TRBJ2-7	.	TGTGCCAGCAGCGTTCACAGCATACCTTACTACGAGCAGTACTTC	CASSVHSIPYYEQYF
14	TRBD2	TRBV7-9	TRBJ2-3	.	TGTGCCAGCAGCGGGGAGGGTGCGGCAGATACGCAGTATTTT	CASSGEGAADTQYF
13	TRBD2	TRBV2	TRBJ2-7	.	TGTGCCAGCAGTCCTAGCGGGGGCTACGAGCAGTACTTC	CASSPSGGYEQYF
17	TRBD2	TRBV7-8	TRBJ2-7	.	TGTGCCAGCAGCCCAAATTTCGGTAGCGGGAGTCTGTACGAGCAGTACTTC	CASSPNFGSGSLYEQYF
15	.	TRBV24-1	TRBJ2-3	.	TGTGCCACCAGTGATGCTCTCCCAAGCACAGATACGCAGTATTTT	CATSDALPSTDTQYF
17	TRBD2	TRBV4-1	TRBJ2-1	.	TGCGCCAGCAGCCAAGAATGGGGCGCGGGGGGACCCAATGAGCAGTTCTTC	CASSQEWGAGGPNEQFF
15	TRBD2	TRBV6-5	TRBJ2-3	.	TGTGCCAGCACGGTAGCGGGGGGTCCGTCGAATACGCAGTATTTT	CASTVAGGPSNTQYF
14	.	TRBV7-6	TRBJ1-4	.	TGTGCCAGCAGCAAGACAGATTATAATGAAAAACTGTTTTTT	CASSKTDYNEKLFF
14	.	TRBV4-1	TRBJ2-7	.	TGCGCCAGCAGCCAAGAGGGCTACTCCTACGAGCAGTACTTC	CASSQEGYSYEQYF
15	.	TRBV7-6	TRBJ2-7	.	TGTGCCAGCAGCTCGGCCTGGACTAAGGACTACGAGCAGTACTTC	CASSSAWTKDYEQYF
13	.	TRBV15	TRBJ2-1	.	TGTGCCACCAGCGTGGACTGGATGAATGAGCAGTTCTTC	CATSVDWMNEQFF
15	TRBD1	TRBV13	TRBJ2-7	.	TGTGCCAGCAGCTTGGGGGACAGACCCCTCTACGAGCAGTACTTC	CASSLGDRPLYEQYF
14	.	TRBV5-1	TRBJ1-5	.	TGCGCCAGCAGCACGGACGGAAGCAATCAGCCCCAGCATTTT	CASSTDGSNQPQHF
15	.	TRBV5-5	TRBJ2-3	few	TGTGCCAGCAGCCCTAGGACAGTGAGCACAGATACGCAGTATTTT	CASSPRTVSTDTQYF
15	TRBD2	TRBV7-9	TRBJ2-3	.	TGTGCCAGCAGCCAGACTAGCGGGGGTACAGATACGCAGTATTTT	CASSQTSGGTDTQYF
12	.	TRBV9	TRBJ1-1	.	TGTGCCAGCAGCCCGACGGGCACTGAAGCTTTCTTT	CASSPTGTEAFF
16	TRBD1	TRBV7-3	TRBJ2-1	few	TGTGCCAGCAGCTCTCGACAGGGCAGCTCCTACAATGAGCAGTTCTTC	CASSSRQGSSYNEQFF
13	TRBD2	TRBV12-3/TRBV12-4	TRBJ2-1	few	TGTGCCACCGGGACTAGCGGGTACAATGAGCAGTTCTTC	CATGTSGYNEQFF
12	TRBD2	TRBV29-1	TRBJ2-1	few	TGCAGCGTTCGGGAGGACTGGGGTGAGCAGTTCTTC	CSVREDWGEQFF
16	.	TRBV5-1	TRBJ2-5	.	TGCGCCAGCAGCTTGTTTGGGGGGGCCCAGGAGGAGACCCAGTACTTC	CASSLFGGAQEETQYF
13	.	TRBV20-1	TRBJ2-1	few	TGCAGTGCTCCCCTTGAGGCGGGCGATGAGCAGTTCTTC	CSAPLEAGDEQFF
17	TRBD2	TRBV12-3/TRBV12-4	TRBJ2-3	.	TGTGCCAGCAGTTTAACCACCGGGGGGTTTGGCACAGATACGCAGTATTTT	CASSLTTGGFGTDTQYF
12	.	TRBV30	TRBJ1-2	once	TGTGCCTGGAGTGTACAACAGGCTGGCTACACCTTC	CAWSVQQAGYTF
15	TRBD2	TRBV7-2	TRBJ2-1	few	TGTGCCAGCAACGCGGGGACTAGCGCGATCAATGAGCAGTTCTTC	CASNAGTSAINEQFF
13	.	TRBV29-1	TRBJ2-7	.	TGCAGCGTTGAAGATCATAGAGCCGACGAGCAGTACTTC	CSVEDHRADEQYF
15	.	TRBV19	TRBJ2-2	.	TGTGCCAGTAGTCCCCGTGCCGTGAACACCGGGGAGCTGTTTTTT	CASSPRAVNTGELFF